The entry that follows covers one T cell receptor beta chain sequence. The data were produced by immunoSEQ multiplex PCR, yet TCRdb's version contains in-frame clones alone and is incomplete. The table shows some 99,000 clones, with about 90% occurring only once. Trimming took off 4 bases at V and 3 bases at J, with 10 bases between the two ends. This CDR3 region has 13 residues. Germline CDR1 is ENHRY and CDR2 is SYGVKD. The data derive from a study of T cell changes during pregnancy in multiple sclerosis. The chain employs TRBV10-3 and TRBJ2-7, with D uncertain. The TCR comes from a female donor in good health, enrolled as a control in a pregnancy study. The source was peripheral blood, collected after pregnancy. The CDR3 bases are TGTGCCATCAGTGTTCTTCCGGGCTACGAGCAGTACTTC. Residues: CAISVLPGYEQYF.